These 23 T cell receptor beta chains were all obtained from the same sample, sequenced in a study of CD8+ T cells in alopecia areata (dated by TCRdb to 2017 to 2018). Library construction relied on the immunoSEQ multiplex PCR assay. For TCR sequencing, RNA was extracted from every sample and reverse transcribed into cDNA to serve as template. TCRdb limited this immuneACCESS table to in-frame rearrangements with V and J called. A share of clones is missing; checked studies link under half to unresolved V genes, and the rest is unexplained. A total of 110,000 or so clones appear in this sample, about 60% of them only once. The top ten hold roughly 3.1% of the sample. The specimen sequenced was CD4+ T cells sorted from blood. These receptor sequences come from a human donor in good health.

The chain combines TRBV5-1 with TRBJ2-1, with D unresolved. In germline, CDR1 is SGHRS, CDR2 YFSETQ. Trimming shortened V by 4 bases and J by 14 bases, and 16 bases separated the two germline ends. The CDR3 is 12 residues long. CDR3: CASSEPAQLEFF. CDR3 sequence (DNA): TGCGCCAGCAGCGAGCCGGCCCAATTGGAGTTCTTC.

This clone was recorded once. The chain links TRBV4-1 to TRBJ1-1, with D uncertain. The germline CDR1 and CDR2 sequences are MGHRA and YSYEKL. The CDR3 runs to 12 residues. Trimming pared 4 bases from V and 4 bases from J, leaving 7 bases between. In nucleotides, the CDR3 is TGCGCCAGCAGCCCCTTCGGCACTGAAGCTTTCTTT. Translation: CASSPFGTEAFF.

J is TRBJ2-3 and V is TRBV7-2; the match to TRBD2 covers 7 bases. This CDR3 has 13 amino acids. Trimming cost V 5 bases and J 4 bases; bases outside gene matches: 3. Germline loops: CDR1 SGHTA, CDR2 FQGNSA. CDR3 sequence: CASSVREADTQYF. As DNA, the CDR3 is TGTGCCAGCAGCGTCCGGGAGGCAGATACGCAGTATTTT.

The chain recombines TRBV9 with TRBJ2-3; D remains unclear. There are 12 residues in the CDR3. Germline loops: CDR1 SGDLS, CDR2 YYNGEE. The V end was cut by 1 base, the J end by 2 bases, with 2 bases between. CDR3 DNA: TGTGCCAGCAGCGTACCCACAGATACGCAGTATTTT. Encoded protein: CASSVPTDTQYF.

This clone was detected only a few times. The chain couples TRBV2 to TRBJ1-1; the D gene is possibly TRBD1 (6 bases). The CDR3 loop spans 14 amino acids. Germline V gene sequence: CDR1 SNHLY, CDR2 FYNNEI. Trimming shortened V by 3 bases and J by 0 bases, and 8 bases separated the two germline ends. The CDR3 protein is CASSDQGMNTEAFF. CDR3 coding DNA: TGTGCCAGCAGTGACCAGGGGATGAACACTGAAGCTTTCTTT.

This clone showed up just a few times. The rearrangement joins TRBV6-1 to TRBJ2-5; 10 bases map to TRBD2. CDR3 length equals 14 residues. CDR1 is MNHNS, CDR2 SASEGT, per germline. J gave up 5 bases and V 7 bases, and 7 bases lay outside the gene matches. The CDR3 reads CASKAGGPEETQYF. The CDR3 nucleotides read TGTGCCAGCAAAGCGGGGGGGCCCGAGGAGACCCAGTACTTC.

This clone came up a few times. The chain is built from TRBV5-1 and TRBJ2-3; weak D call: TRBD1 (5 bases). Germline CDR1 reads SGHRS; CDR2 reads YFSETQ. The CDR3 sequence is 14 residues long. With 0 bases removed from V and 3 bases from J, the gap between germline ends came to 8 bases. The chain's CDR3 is CASSLGGRTDTQYF. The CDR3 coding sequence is TGCGCCAGCAGCTTGGGGGGCCGAACAGATACGCAGTATTTT.

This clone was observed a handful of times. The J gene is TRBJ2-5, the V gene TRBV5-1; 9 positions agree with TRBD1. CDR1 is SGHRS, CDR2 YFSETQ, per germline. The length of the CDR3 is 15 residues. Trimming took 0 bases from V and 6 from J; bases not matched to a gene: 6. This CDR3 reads CASSLALGQGKTQYF. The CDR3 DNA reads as TGCGCCAGCAGCTTGGCCCTAGGACAGGGGAAGACCCAGTACTTC.

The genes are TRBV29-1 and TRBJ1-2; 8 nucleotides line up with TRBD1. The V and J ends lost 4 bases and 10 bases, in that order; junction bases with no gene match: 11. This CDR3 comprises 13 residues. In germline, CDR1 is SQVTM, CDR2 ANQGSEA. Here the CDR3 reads CSVGGQDRDIYTF. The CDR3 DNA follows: TGCAGCGTTGGTGGGCAGGACAGGGACATCTACACCTTC.

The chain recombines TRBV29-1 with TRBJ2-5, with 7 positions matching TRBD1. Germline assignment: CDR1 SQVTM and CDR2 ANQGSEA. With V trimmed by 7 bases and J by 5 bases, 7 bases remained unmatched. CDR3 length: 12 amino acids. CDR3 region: CSARTGQETQYF. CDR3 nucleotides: TGCAGCGCTCGGACAGGACAGGAGACCCAGTACTTC.

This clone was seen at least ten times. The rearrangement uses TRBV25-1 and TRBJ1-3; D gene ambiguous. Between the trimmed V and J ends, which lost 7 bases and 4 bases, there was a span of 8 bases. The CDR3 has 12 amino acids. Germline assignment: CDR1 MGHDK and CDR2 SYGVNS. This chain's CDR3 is CASTTGGNTIYF. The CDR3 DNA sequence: TGTGCCAGCACTACGGGGGGAAACACCATATATTTT.

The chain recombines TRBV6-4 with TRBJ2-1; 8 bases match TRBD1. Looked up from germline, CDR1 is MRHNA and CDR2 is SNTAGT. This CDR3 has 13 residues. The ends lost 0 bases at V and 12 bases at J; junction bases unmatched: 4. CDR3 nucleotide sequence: TGTGCCAGCAGTGACTCGACAGGGGTCGGGCAGTTCTTC. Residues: CASSDSTGVGQFF.

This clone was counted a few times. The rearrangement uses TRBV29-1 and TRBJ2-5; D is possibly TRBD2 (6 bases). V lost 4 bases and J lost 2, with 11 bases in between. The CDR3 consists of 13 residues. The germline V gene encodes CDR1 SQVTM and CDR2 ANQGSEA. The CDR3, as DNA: TGCAGCGTTGTCCCAGCGGGTCAAGAGACCCAGTACTTC. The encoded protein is CSVVPAGQETQYF.

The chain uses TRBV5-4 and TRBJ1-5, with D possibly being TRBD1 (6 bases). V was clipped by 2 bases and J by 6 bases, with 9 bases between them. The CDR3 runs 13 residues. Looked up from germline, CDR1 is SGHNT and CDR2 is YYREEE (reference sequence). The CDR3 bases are TGTGCCAGCAGCTTAGGGGGTGGTCAGCCCCAGCATTTT. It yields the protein CASSLGGGQPQHF.

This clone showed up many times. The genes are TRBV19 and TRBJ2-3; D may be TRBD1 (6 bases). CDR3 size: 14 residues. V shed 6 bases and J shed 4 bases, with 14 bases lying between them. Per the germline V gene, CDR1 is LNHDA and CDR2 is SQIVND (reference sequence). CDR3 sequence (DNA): TGTGCCAGTAGAGACAGGAGCTTCGCAGATACGCAGTATTTT. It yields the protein CASRDRSFADTQYF.

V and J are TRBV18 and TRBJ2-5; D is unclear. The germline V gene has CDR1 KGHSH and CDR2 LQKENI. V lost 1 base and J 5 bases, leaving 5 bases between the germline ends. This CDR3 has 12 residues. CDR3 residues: CASSPLRETQYF. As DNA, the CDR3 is TGTGCCAGCTCACCACTCCGGGAGACCCAGTACTTC.

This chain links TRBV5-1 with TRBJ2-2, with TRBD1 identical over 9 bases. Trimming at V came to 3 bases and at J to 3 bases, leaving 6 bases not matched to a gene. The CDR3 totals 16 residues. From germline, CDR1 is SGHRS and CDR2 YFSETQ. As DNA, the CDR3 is TGCGCCAGCAGCTCTAGACAGGGGGGCGACACCGGGGAGCTGTTTTTT. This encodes CASSSRQGGDTGELFF. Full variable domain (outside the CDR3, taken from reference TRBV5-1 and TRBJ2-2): KAGVTQTPRYLIKTRGQQVTLSCSPISGHRSVSWYQQTPGQGLQFLFEYFSETQRNKGNFPGRFSGRQFSNSRSEMNVSTLELGDSALYLCASSSRQGGDTGELFFGEGSRLTVL.

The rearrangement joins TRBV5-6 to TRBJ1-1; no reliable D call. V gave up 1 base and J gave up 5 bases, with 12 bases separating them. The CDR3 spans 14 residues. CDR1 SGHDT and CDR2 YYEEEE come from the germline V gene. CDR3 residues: CASSLLSVGTEAFF. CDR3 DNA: TGTGCCAGCAGCTTGTTATCTGTGGGAACTGAAGCTTTCTTT.

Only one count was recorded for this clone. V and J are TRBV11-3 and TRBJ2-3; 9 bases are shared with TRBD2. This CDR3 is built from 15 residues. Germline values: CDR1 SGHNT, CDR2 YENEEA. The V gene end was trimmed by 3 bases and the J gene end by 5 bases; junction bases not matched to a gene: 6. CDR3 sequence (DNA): TGTGCCAGCAGCTTGCGGGGGGGCAGTATAGATACGCAGTATTTT. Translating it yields CASSLRGGSIDTQYF.

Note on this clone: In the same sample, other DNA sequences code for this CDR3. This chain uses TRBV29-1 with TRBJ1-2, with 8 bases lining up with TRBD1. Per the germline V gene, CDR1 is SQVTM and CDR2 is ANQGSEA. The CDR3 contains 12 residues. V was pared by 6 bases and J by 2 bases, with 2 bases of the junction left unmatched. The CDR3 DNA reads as TGCAGCGTCCGACAGGGGAACTATGGCTACACCTTC. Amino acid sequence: CSVRQGNYGYTF.

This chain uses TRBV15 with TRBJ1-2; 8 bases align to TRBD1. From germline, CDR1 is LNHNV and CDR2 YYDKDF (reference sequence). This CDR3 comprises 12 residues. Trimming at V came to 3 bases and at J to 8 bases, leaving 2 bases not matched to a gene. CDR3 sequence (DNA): TGTGCCACCAGCAGGGGACAGGACGGCTACACCTTC. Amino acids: CATSRGQDGYTF. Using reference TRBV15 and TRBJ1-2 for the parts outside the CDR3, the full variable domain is DAMVIQNPRYQVTQFGKPVTLSCSQTLNHNVMYWYQQKSSQAPKLLFHYYDKDFNNEADTPDNFQSRRPNTSFCFLDIRSPGLGDTAMYLCATSRGQDGYTFGSGTRLTVV.

CDR3 bases: TGTGCCTGGAGTGCCGACAGGGGGACAGATACGCAGTATTTT. It is translated as CAWSADRGTDTQYF. V usage is TRBV30 and J usage is TRBJ2-3; 9 bases are a match to TRBD1. Germline CDR1 is GTSNPN and CDR2 is SVGIG (reference sequence). CDR3 size: 14 residues. Losses at the gene ends were 1 base for V and 3 bases for J; bases not matched to a gene: 2.

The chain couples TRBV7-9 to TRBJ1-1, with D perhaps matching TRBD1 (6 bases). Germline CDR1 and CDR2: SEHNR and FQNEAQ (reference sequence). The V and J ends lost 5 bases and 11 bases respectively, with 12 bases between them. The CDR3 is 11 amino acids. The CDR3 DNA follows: TGTGCCAGCAGCCCCGACAGGACGGCTTTCTTT. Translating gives CASSPDRTAFF.